What follows are 18 T cell receptor beta chains derived from one specimen sequenced in a study of CD8 T cells in ankylosing spondylitis. Study results and limitations: Blood of patients with ankylosing spondylitis appeared to be characterized by a TCR beta motif of about 8 highly homologous variants.

TCRdb reanalysed the 5' RACE reads using MiXCR and keeps one entry per CDR3 protein. The data contain roughly 670,000 distinct CDR3 sequences, around 20% of them singletons. These receptors lack a known antigen. Sequences were obtained from blood, either unsorted or a sorted T cell fraction (not recorded which). The receptors shown here come from a male donor with ankylosing spondylitis.

This clonotype has only a few counts. This chain connects TRBV11-2 to TRBJ2-1; TRBD2 agrees at 10 bases. V trimming: 1 base; J trimming: 6 bases; junction bases outside the gene matches: 9. This CDR3 is 17 amino acids long. Germline CDR1 reads SGHAT; CDR2 reads FQNNGV. The CDR3, as DNA: TGTGCCAGCAGCTTAGGGGGTCTAGCGGGAGTCTCCAATGAGCAGTTCTTC. It is translated as CASSLGGLAGVSNEQFF.

The CDR3 reads CASKTTGGGYGYTF. CDR3 DNA: TGTGCCAGCAAAACGACAGGGGGGGGTTATGGCTACACCTTC. The chain is built from TRBV27 and TRBJ1-2, with 9 bases matching TRBD1. The V gene's germline CDR1 is MNHEY and CDR2 SMNVEV (reference sequence). The CDR3 contains 14 residues. The trim removed 7 bases at V and 5 bases at J, leaving 8 bases unmatched.

V is TRBV5-1 and J is TRBJ2-3; 10 bases fit TRBD2. V was clipped by 4 bases and J by 3 bases; unmatched bases: 8. The CDR3 has 16 residues. Germline CDR1 is SGHRS and CDR2 is YFSETQ. CDR3 sequence: CASSRTSGTRTDTQYF. The CDR3 region has the DNA TGCGCCAGCAGCCGGACTAGCGGAACGAGGACAGATACGCAGTATTTT.

The genes are TRBV20-1 and TRBJ2-2; D perhaps matches TRBD1 (7 bases). This CDR3 is built from 14 residues. Germline CDR1 DFQATT, CDR2 SNEGSKA (reference sequence). Trimming took 3 bases from V and 4 from J, leaving 12 bases between them. The CDR3 reads CSARAGQSTGELFF. The DNA of the CDR3 is TGCAGTGCTAGGGCGGGACAGAGCACCGGGGAGCTGTTTTTT.

The chain is built from TRBV12-3 or TRBV12-4 and TRBJ1-2; no clear D gene. Trimming removed 3 bases from V and 8 bases from J, with 13 bases in between. The CDR3 is 13 residues long. The DNA for the CDR3 is TGTGCCAGCAGTTTCGGTGAGGGCTTCGGCTACACCTTC. Encoded protein: CASSFGEGFGYTF.

This clonotype was picked up a small number of times. This chain connects TRBV7-8 to TRBJ2-7, with a tentative D call TRBD1 (6 bases). V dropped 3 bases and J dropped 2 bases, with 11 bases sitting between them. The V gene's germline CDR1 is SGHVS and CDR2 FQNEAQ. The CDR3 covers 14 residues. CDR3 amino acids: CASSFGTLTYEQYF. CDR3 nucleotide sequence: TGTGCCAGCAGCTTCGGGACACTTACCTACGAGCAGTACTTC.

Notes on this clonotype: A much more abundant neighbour one base away suggests this may be a read error. CDR3 sequence (DNA): TGTGCCAGCAGCCGGACCGGGACTAGAGAAGAGACCCCGTACTTC. This sequence encodes CASSRTGTREETPYF. The chain carries TRBV11-2 and TRBJ2-5; 8 bases match TRBD2. The CDR3 consists of 15 residues. Germline V gene lookup returns CDR1 SGHAT and CDR2 FQNNGV. Full variable domain (rest looked up from reference TRBV11-2 and TRBJ2-5): EAGVAQSPRYKIIEKRQSVAFWCNPISGHATLYWYQQILGQGPKLLIQFQNNGVVDDSQLPKDRFSAERLKGVDSTLKIQPAKLEDSAVYLCASSRTGTREETPYFGPGTRLLVL.

This clonotype was found a few times. The V gene is TRBV20-1, the J gene TRBJ2-1, with D possibly TRBD2 on 5 matching bases. Per germline, CDR1 DFQATT and CDR2 SNEGSKA (reference sequence). CDR3 length equals 14 residues. The V and J ends lost 6 bases and 1 base respectively, with 13 bases between them. CDR3 loop: CSAGRESSYNEQFF. The CDR3 DNA sequence: TGCAGTGCGGGAAGGGAGTCATCCTACAATGAGCAGTTCTTC.

The chain couples TRBV5-1 to TRBJ2-3, with D perhaps being TRBD1 or TRBD2 (6 bases each). Germline CDR1 reads SGHRS; CDR2 reads YFSETQ. The CDR3 extends over 15 amino acids. V lost 5 bases and J lost 4, with 17 bases in between. CDR3 nucleotide sequence: TGCGCCAGCAGACTGAGCGGAGGGGGGCCAGATACGCAGTATTTT. This codes for CASRLSGGGPDTQYF.

This clonotype has a handful of counts. J is TRBJ1-6 and V is TRBV5-6; D call uncertain. V was pared by 0 bases and J by 10 bases, with 14 bases between. The CDR3 is made up of 15 amino acids. Per germline, CDR1 SGHDT and CDR2 YYEEEE. The CDR3 here is CASSLEPGLGSPLHF. DNA of the CDR3: TGTGCCAGCAGCTTGGAACCGGGGTTGGGGTCACCCCTCCACTTT.

The chain is built from TRBV7-9 and TRBJ1-1, with TRBD1 matching over 9 bases. Losses at the gene ends were 4 bases for V and 9 bases for J; bases not matched to a gene: 15. CDR1 and CDR2 (germline): SEHNR, FQNEAQ (reference sequence). The CDR3 covers 16 residues. The CDR3 loop reads CASSSDTRQGGRKAFF. The CDR3 bases are TGTGCCAGCAGCTCCGATACCAGACAGGGGGGACGCAAAGCTTTCTTT.

This clonotype was observed a handful of times. This sequence joins TRBV5-8 and TRBJ2-2, with no clear D. V was cut by 3 bases and J by 0 bases, with 6 bases left in between. This CDR3 has 14 residues. Per germline, CDR1 SGHTS and CDR2 YDEGEE. CDR3 in DNA: TGTGCCAGCAGCTCCACAGCGAACACCGGGGAGCTGTTTTTT. This encodes CASSSTANTGELFF.

The rearrangement joins TRBV5-1 to TRBJ2-7; D perhaps matches TRBD1 (6 bases). The CDR3 is 14 residues long. V shed 0 bases and J shed 2 bases, with 9 bases lying between them. Per the germline V gene, CDR1 is SGHRS and CDR2 is YFSETQ. CDR3 region: CASSLERTAYEQYF. CDR3 bases: TGCGCCAGCAGCTTGGAGAGGACAGCCTACGAGCAGTACTTC.

Only a few counts were recorded for this clonotype. The chain links TRBV30 to TRBJ1-5; D is undetermined. Germline CDR1 reads GTSNPN; CDR2 reads SVGIG (reference sequence). V dropped 1 base and J dropped 3 bases, with 10 bases sitting between them. The CDR3 is 14 residues long. The CDR3 sequence is CAWSARGLNQPQHF. For the CDR3, the DNA is TGTGCCTGGAGTGCCCGAGGACTCAATCAGCCCCAGCATTTT.

This clonotype occurred a few times. The chain has TRBV9 and TRBJ2-1; maybe TRBD2 (5 bases). Germline lookup yields CDR1 SGDLS and CDR2 YYNGEE. This CDR3 is 15 amino acids long. V dropped 2 bases and J dropped 4 bases, with 13 bases sitting between them. Here the CDR3 reads CASSVRTGVYNEQFF. CDR3 nucleotides: TGTGCCAGCAGCGTCCGGACTGGGGTTTACAATGAGCAGTTCTTC.

This clonotype has a handful of counts. This chain links TRBV3-1 with TRBJ1-6; a weak D match, TRBD1 (6 bases). V shed 6 bases and J shed 7 bases, with 10 bases lying between them. Germline V gives CDR1 LGHDT, CDR2 YNNKEL (reference sequence). CDR3 length equals 13 residues. The CDR3 bases are TGTGCCAGCAGACCAAGGGGGAATTCACCCCTCCACTTT. This encodes CASRPRGNSPLHF.

This clonotype has more than one count but fewer than ten. The V call is TRBV6-1, the J call TRBJ1-5; weak D call: TRBD1 (6 bases). CDR1 MNHNS and CDR2 SASEGT come from the germline V gene. The CDR3 is 15 residues long. Trimming took 5 bases from V and 3 from J, leaving 14 bases between them. CDR3 sequence (DNA): TGTGCCAGCAGTACCTCAGGGGACCTCAATCAGCCCCAGCATTTT. It specifies CASSTSGDLNQPQHF.

This clonotype has just a few counts. The chain couples TRBV6-1 to TRBJ2-6, with no clear D. V was shortened by 8 bases and J by 5 bases, with 19 bases between the two germline ends. Germline V lookup: CDR1 MNHNS, CDR2 SASEGT. The CDR3 runs 16 residues. The CDR3 nucleotides are TGTGCCAGCGCCTTTATAACAGCCTTTCGGGCCAACGTCCTGACTTTC. Its translation is CASAFITAFRANVLTF.